The next 17 T cell receptor beta chains were all read from a single sample in a study of memory CD4+ T cells and cytomegalovirus serostatus. TCRdb's copy holds only in-frame clones and misses some; the assay was immunoSEQ multiplex PCR. In the table there are roughly 84,000 clones, 80% of which are singletons. Single viable CD3+CD4+CD8-CD45RO+ cells were sorted as the memory CD4+ T cells. Material: memory CD4+ T cells from blood. The source of these receptors is an adult in good health and CMV-seronegative.

The chain has TRBV10-3 and TRBJ1-2, with 9 bases lining up with TRBD1. V shed 6 bases, J shed 5 bases, and the junction held 13 bases outside the gene matches. Germline V CDR1 and CDR2: ENHRY, SYGVKD. CDR3 length: 16 residues. CDR3 DNA: TGTGCCATCAGCCTTTACCGGGACAGGGTTGGGTATGGCTACACCTTC. Protein product: CAISLYRDRVGYGYTF.

This chain connects TRBV29-1 to TRBJ2-1; D is perhaps TRBD1 or TRBD2 (6 bases each). CDR3 length equals 13 residues. V was shortened by 4 bases and J by 9 bases, with 16 bases between the two germline ends. Germline V lookup: CDR1 SQVTM, CDR2 ANQGSEA. CDR3 nucleotide sequence: TGCAGCGTTGTTAAGGGGGGCTTCGGTGAGCAGTTCTTC. Translating gives CSVVKGGFGEQFF.

The chain uses TRBV5-6 and TRBJ1-2; 9 bases match TRBD1. Germline-derived CDR1 and CDR2 are SGHDT and YYEEEE. The CDR3 extends over 14 amino acids. With V trimmed by 4 bases and J by 2 bases, 3 bases remained unmatched. The CDR3 coding sequence is TGTGCCAGCAGCCGGACAGGGGAGAACTATGGCTACACCTTC. Its protein is CASSRTGENYGYTF.

V gene TRBV7-9 combines with J gene TRBJ1-1; no firm D call. The CDR3 runs 15 residues. The germline CDR1 and CDR2 sequences are SEHNR and FQNEAQ (reference sequence). Trimming removed 1 base from V and 3 bases from J, with 12 bases in between. The CDR3 sequence: CASSLVGQVDTEAFF. CDR3 nucleotide sequence: TGTGCCAGCAGCTTAGTAGGGCAGGTCGACACTGAAGCTTTCTTT.

The V and J genes are TRBV11-2 and TRBJ1-1, with a possible D match to TRBD1 (5 bases). The CDR3 runs to 13 residues. Germline V CDR1 and CDR2: SGHAT, FQNNGV. Trimming pared 5 bases from V and 1 base from J, leaving 8 bases between. CDR3 loop: CASSRDRNTEAFF. The CDR3 nucleotides are TGTGCCAGCAGCCGCGACAGGAACACTGAAGCTTTCTTT. Full variable domain (missing parts from reference TRBV11-2 and TRBJ1-1): EAGVAQSPRYKIIEKRQSVAFWCNPISGHATLYWYQQILGQGPKLLIQFQNNGVVDDSQLPKDRFSAERLKGVDSTLKIQPAKLEDSAVYLCASSRDRNTEAFFGQGTRLTVV.

V usage is TRBV30 and J usage is TRBJ2-7; D gene uncertain. V dropped 5 bases and J dropped 2 bases, with 7 bases sitting between them. Germline assignment: CDR1 GTSNPN and CDR2 SVGIG (reference sequence). There are 11 residues in the CDR3. The DNA for the CDR3 is TGTGCCTGGGTCCGAACCTACGAGCAGTACTTC. Amino acid sequence: CAWVRTYEQYF.

This chain joins TRBV4-2 and TRBJ2-7, with 8 nucleotides matching TRBD1. V trimming: 4 bases; J trimming: 5 bases; junction bases outside the gene matches: 4. CDR3 length equals 13 residues. CDR1 and CDR2 (germline): LGHNA, YNFKEQ. In nucleotides, the CDR3 is TGTGCCAGCAGCCGGACAGGGACAGACGAGCAGTACTTC. Translated, it gives CASSRTGTDEQYF.

The chain uses TRBV20-1 and TRBJ1-1; D remains unclear. The CDR3 loop spans 11 amino acids. Between the trimmed V and J ends, which lost 3 bases and 6 bases, there was a span of 8 bases. Germline assignment: CDR1 DFQATT and CDR2 SNEGSKA (reference sequence). CDR3 amino acids: CSASNGAEAFF. CDR3 DNA: TGCAGTGCTAGTAACGGGGCTGAAGCTTTCTTT.

The rearrangement links TRBV15 to TRBJ1-2; D is undetermined. Germline loops: CDR1 LNHNV, CDR2 YYDKDF (reference sequence). Trimming removed 0 bases at V and 8 bases at J, with 13 bases between. The CDR3 spans 14 residues. CDR3 amino acids: CATSREFLGHGYTF. The CDR3 DNA follows: TGTGCCACCAGCAGAGAGTTCCTCGGGCACGGCTACACCTTC.

V and J are TRBV5-4 and TRBJ1-4; TRBD1 agrees at 11 bases. The germline V gene has CDR1 SGHNT and CDR2 YYREEE (reference sequence). CDR3 length: 15 amino acids. V lost 4 bases to trimming and J lost 4 bases; unmatched junction nucleotides: 3. The CDR3 bases are TGTGCCAGCAGCGCCGGGACAGGGGGTAATGAAAAACTGTTTTTT. Translated: CASSAGTGGNEKLFF.

V is TRBV6-4 and J is TRBJ1-1; D gene unclear. This CDR3 has 13 amino acids. V gave up 4 bases and J gave up 1 base, with 7 bases separating them. CDR1 is MRHNA and CDR2 is SNTAGT in the germline V gene. The CDR3 bases are TGTGCCAGCAGTGTGGATCCGAACACTGAAGCTTTCTTT. Translation: CASSVDPNTEAFF.

The chain links TRBV30 to TRBJ1-5; 10 nucleotides agree with TRBD1. V lost 2 bases, J lost 0 bases, and 7 bases stayed unmatched. Germline CDR1 and CDR2: GTSNPN and SVGIG (reference sequence). The CDR3 totals 17 residues. The CDR3 DNA is TGTGCCTGGAGTATGGGACAGGGGAAATATAGCAATCAGCCCCAGCATTTT. Its translation: CAWSMGQGKYSNQPQHF.

The chain carries TRBV5-1 and TRBJ2-1; perhaps TRBD2 as D (7 bases). Trimming shortened V by 4 bases and J by 2 bases, and 13 bases separated the two germline ends. CDR3 length equals 15 residues. CDR1 is SGHRS and CDR2 is YFSETQ in the germline V gene. CDR3 protein: CASSGGGGTYNEQFF. CDR3 nucleotides: TGCGCCAGCAGCGGAGGGGGGGGCACCTACAATGAGCAGTTCTTC.

J is TRBJ1-1 and V is TRBV6-6; D unclear. In germline, CDR1 is MNHNY, CDR2 SVGAGI (reference sequence). Deletions cut 2 bases from V and 1 base from J, with 8 bases between. This CDR3 has 14 amino acids. CDR3 region: CASSYAHRNTEAFF. CDR3 nucleotide sequence: TGTGCCAGCAGTTACGCCCACCGGAACACTGAAGCTTTCTTT.

This chain links TRBV5-4 with TRBJ2-7; D is uncertain. V was cut by 0 bases and J by 3 bases, with 13 bases left in between. The CDR3 spans 15 residues. Germline V CDR1 and CDR2: SGHNT, YYREEE (reference sequence). The CDR3, as DNA: TGTGCCAGCAGCTTGGGCCTGTCGACAAACTACGAGCAGTACTTC. Its protein is CASSLGLSTNYEQYF.

This chain uses TRBV27 with TRBJ2-6; 8 bases line up with TRBD1. This CDR3 is built from 18 residues. From germline, CDR1 is MNHEY and CDR2 SMNVEV (reference sequence). V lost 5 bases, J lost 0 bases, and 9 bases stayed unmatched. The CDR3 nucleotides read TGTGCCAGCAGTCCATCTGACAGGGGATACTCTGGGGCCAACGTCCTGACTTTC. It encodes CASSPSDRGYSGANVLTF.

The V call is TRBV29-1, the J call TRBJ2-5; TRBD1 is a possible D gene (6 bases). This CDR3 comprises 17 residues. Germline CDR1 SQVTM, CDR2 ANQGSEA. Trimming cost V 4 bases and J 5 bases, with 26 bases left between them. The CDR3 reads CSVGGGRLPRILETQYF. CDR3 bases: TGCAGCGTTGGAGGGGGACGGCTCCCCCGTATTTTGGAGACCCAGTACTTC.